Here is one TCR beta chain with its context. Its antigen is not known. The source of the sample is a study of CD8+CD57+ T cells in acquired aplastic anemia. Study-wide results and limits: Patients and controls had in common 25 to 30 CD8+ CDR3 sequences.

The CDR3 consists of 14 residues. In germline, CDR1 is DFQATT, CDR2 SNEGSKA (reference sequence). The ends were cut back, 0 bases at V and 5 bases at J, with 13 bases in the middle. Genomic DNA, the template, was used for profiling of the TCR beta VDJ and CDR3. TCRdb redid the calling of the reads with MiXCR, one entry per CDR3 protein. The repertoire holds some 210,000 distinct CDR3 sequences, approximately 60% seen once, with about 29% in the top ten. This rearrangement joins TRBV20-1 to TRBJ1-1; D is unresolved. This TCR was sampled from a human donor in good health. The sample comprised sorted CD4+, CD8+, or CD8+CD57+ T cells (not recorded which) from PBMCs. The CDR3 DNA reads TGCAGTGCTAGAGATCGGGTAATGTGGACTGAAGCTTTCTTT. Protein: CSARDRVMWTEAFF.